Shown below are 29 T cell receptor beta chains from a single sample sequenced in a study of beta chain features in type 1 diabetes. Since all of the isolated RNA was reverse transcribed, expressed TCRB transcripts were what got sequenced. Using immunoSEQ multiplex PCR, the repertoire was profiled, and TCRdb retains in-frame clones only, with some absent. The sample carries about 130,000 clones, 9% to 9.5% recorded once. The material sequenced was central memory CD4+ T cells from blood. Receptors were obtained from a man between 18 and 29 years old in good health.

This clone was seen only a few times. The gene calls are TRBV7-3 and TRBJ2-1; TRBD2 aligns across 7 bases. J gave up 2 bases and V 5 bases, and 6 bases lay outside the gene matches. The CDR3 is 15 residues long. Germline V gene lookup returns CDR1 SGHTA and CDR2 FQGTGA. The CDR3, as DNA: TGTGCCAGCAGCCCCAGCGGGGTCACCTACAATGAGCAGTTCTTC. It encodes CASSPSGVTYNEQFF.

This clone appeared a few times. The same CDR3 is also encoded by other DNA sequences in this sample. CDR3 loop: CASSLRGYEQYF. The CDR3 DNA follows: TGTGCCAGCAGTTTAAGGGGGTACGAGCAGTACTTC. The chain has TRBV28 and TRBJ2-7; D is perhaps TRBD1 (6 bases). V lost 2 bases and J lost 4, with 6 bases in between. The CDR3 totals 12 residues. Germline V gene data show CDR1 as MDHEN and CDR2 as SYDVKM.

In this sample, this clone turned up a few times. The chain combines TRBV29-1 with TRBJ2-2, with 13 bases fitting TRBD2. V lost 5 bases to trimming and J lost 5 bases; unmatched junction nucleotides: 14. CDR3 length: 18 residues. In germline, CDR1 is SQVTM, CDR2 ANQGSEA. The CDR3 loop is CSVQRSGGGLAGTGELFF. CDR3 DNA: TGCAGCGTTCAACGATCGGGGGGGGGACTAGCGGGGACCGGGGAGCTGTTTTTT.

This clone showed up just a few times. The chain couples TRBV2 to TRBJ1-5, with D tentatively TRBD1 (5 bases). The CDR3 length is 13 residues. The V gene's germline CDR1 is SNHLY and CDR2 FYNNEI. Trimming took 2 bases from V and 7 from J, leaving 9 bases between them. CDR3 DNA: TGTGCCAGCAGTGAATCGGCAGGGCAGCCCCAGCATTTT. Its protein is CASSESAGQPQHF.

This clone appeared a few times. The chain recombines TRBV7-2 with TRBJ2-7; 7 nucleotides match TRBD2. The CDR3 length is 15 residues. Germline V gene sequence: CDR1 SGHTA, CDR2 FQGNSA. With 7 bases clipped from V and 0 bases from J, the junction kept 9 bases outside the gene matches. In DNA form, the CDR3 reads TGTGCCAGCACCGCCTGGGAGGGCTCCTCCTACGAGCAGTACTTC. It translates to CASTAWEGSSYEQYF.

The sample holds a few counts of this clone. This chain links TRBV4-1 with TRBJ2-3; D is uncertain. V shed 2 bases and J shed 0 bases, with 18 bases lying between them. Germline V gene data show CDR1 as MGHRA and CDR2 as YSYEKL. The CDR3 spans 18 residues. CDR3 coding DNA: TGCGCCAGCAGCCAACGGCCCTACAGAATAACTAGCACAGATACGCAGTATTTT. This translates into CASSQRPYRITSTDTQYF.

The V gene is TRBV7-6, the J gene TRBJ2-5, with 7 bases fitting TRBD2. The CDR3 loop spans 14 amino acids. Germline V gene lookup returns CDR1 SGHVS and CDR2 FNYEAQ. V lost 5 bases and J lost 1; bases outside the gene matches: 4. Here the CDR3 DNA reads TGTGCCAGCAGCCAAGGGACTACCCAAGAGACCCAGTACTTC. This encodes CASSQGTTQETQYF.

This clone was seen a few times. The CDR3: CARGPAKNIQYF. CDR3 DNA: TGTGCCAGGGGCCCAGCCAAAAACATTCAGTACTTC. The chain recombines TRBV7-6 with TRBJ2-4; D remains ambiguous. The CDR3 consists of 12 residues. V lost 9 bases and J lost 0, with 6 bases in between. Per the germline V gene, CDR1 is SGHVS and CDR2 is FNYEAQ.

This clone was seen more than once but under ten times. The J gene is TRBJ2-1, the V gene TRBV7-8; TRBD2 matches at 10 bases. The CDR3 consists of 16 residues. V gave up 3 bases and J gave up 0 bases; unmatched junction bases: 2. CDR1 is SGHVS and CDR2 is FQNEAQ in the germline V gene. CDR3 in DNA: TGTGCCAGCAGCTTTAGCGGGGGGACCTCCTACAATGAGCAGTTCTTC. As protein: CASSFSGGTSYNEQFF.

In its sample, this clone was seen many times. V usage is TRBV4-1 and J usage is TRBJ1-2; D unclear. The CDR3 has 15 residues. Trimming cost V 3 bases and J 0 bases, with 11 bases left between them. CDR1 and CDR2 (germline): MGHRA, YSYEKL. CDR3 bases: TGCGCCAGCAGCCACTACGCGGCAGCTAACTATGGCTACACCTTC. Its translation: CASSHYAAANYGYTF.

V is TRBV2 and J is TRBJ1-5, with D tentatively TRBD1 (5 bases). The CDR3 is 14 amino acids. Germline V gene sequence: CDR1 SNHLY, CDR2 FYNNEI. Trimming removed 7 bases at V and 2 bases at J, with 12 bases between. The CDR3 DNA sequence: TGTGCCAGCACTGCTTGGGGGGGCAATCAGCCCCAGCATTTT. Protein sequence: CASTAWGGNQPQHF.

CDR3 protein: CASSAGLTIYF. The CDR3 DNA sequence: TGTGCCAGCAGTGCGGGTTTAACCATATATTTT. The chain carries TRBV6-5 and TRBJ1-3; the D is unclear. Trimming cost V 5 bases and J 10 bases, with 9 bases left between them. CDR1 and CDR2 (germline): MNHEY, SVGAGI. The CDR3 contains 11 residues.

The table lists this clone with many counts. J is TRBJ1-1 and V is TRBV27; 8 bases fit TRBD1. Germline CDR1 reads MNHEY; CDR2 reads SMNVEV (reference sequence). V shed 6 bases, J shed 3 bases, and the junction held 9 bases outside the gene matches. The CDR3 consists of 15 residues. CDR3 amino acids: CASSYYRGKYTEAFF. The CDR3 DNA reads as TGTGCCAGCAGCTATTACAGGGGGAAGTACACTGAAGCTTTCTTT.

The rearrangement links TRBV9 to TRBJ2-5; D gene uncertain. The CDR3 runs 17 residues. In germline, CDR1 is SGDLS, CDR2 YYNGEE. Trimming shortened V by 4 bases and J by 4 bases, and 23 bases separated the two germline ends. In nucleotides, the CDR3 is TGTGCCAGCAGCCCTCGTTCTAGTCGGTTACGTGGAGAGACCCAGTACTTC. Its protein product is CASSPRSSRLRGETQYF.

The chain carries TRBV28 and TRBJ1-5, with 7 bases identical to TRBD1. Germline lookup yields CDR1 MDHEN and CDR2 SYDVKM. V was pared by 5 bases and J by 2 bases, with 9 bases of the junction left unmatched. The CDR3 contains 16 residues. CDR3 sequence: CASSPQTGTGNQPQHF. CDR3 nucleotides: TGTGCCAGCAGTCCCCAGACAGGGACCGGCAATCAGCCCCAGCATTTT.

Only a few counts were recorded for this clone. The chain links TRBV27 to TRBJ1-4, with D possibly being TRBD1 (6 bases). This CDR3 is 15 amino acids long. The germline V gene has CDR1 MNHEY and CDR2 SMNVEV (reference sequence). V was clipped by 6 bases and J by 0 bases, with 11 bases between them. The CDR3 spells CASSPGVATNEKLFF. The CDR3 DNA is TGTGCCAGCAGCCCAGGGGTTGCAACTAATGAAAAACTGTTTTTT.

V and J are TRBV7-2 and TRBJ1-1; 8 bases align to TRBD1. CDR3 length: 13 residues. From germline, CDR1 is SGHTA and CDR2 FQGNSA. The V segment lost 5 bases and the J segment 1 base; nucleotides outside the gene matches: 0. CDR3 loop: CASSGQGNTEAFF. The CDR3 bases are TGTGCCAGCAGCGGACAGGGGAACACTGAAGCTTTCTTT.

The chain recombines TRBV4-3 with TRBJ2-6; TRBD2 aligns across 9 bases. CDR3 size: 18 residues. CDR1 is LGHNA and CDR2 is YSLEER in the germline V gene. Trimming took 4 bases from V and 0 from J; bases not matched to a gene: 7. The CDR3 nucleotides are TGCGCCAGCAGCCCGGGACTAGCCCAATCCTCTGGGGCCAACGTCCTGACTTTC. It translates to CASSPGLAQSSGANVLTF.

This clone was counted between two and nine times. V gene TRBV7-2 combines with J gene TRBJ2-2, with D tentatively TRBD2 (5 bases). Trimming removed 5 bases at V and 1 base at J, with 11 bases between. CDR1 is SGHTA and CDR2 is FQGNSA in the germline V gene. The CDR3 has 15 residues. The chain's CDR3 is CASSINAGNTGELFF. For the CDR3, the DNA is TGTGCCAGCAGCATAAACGCGGGGAACACCGGGGAGCTGTTTTTT.

This clone came up a few times. The gene calls are TRBV18 and TRBJ1-2; 9 nucleotides match TRBD1. The CDR3 consists of 14 residues. Trimming removed 1 base from V and 6 bases from J; junction bases left unmatched: 3. The germline CDR1 and CDR2 sequences are KGHSH and LQKENI. This chain's CDR3 is CASSPRTGEDGYTF. DNA for the CDR3: TGTGCCAGCTCACCACGGACAGGGGAGGATGGCTACACCTTC.

The CDR3 reads CASSTLGLAGGNEQFF. The CDR3, as DNA: TGTGCCAGCAGTACCCTGGGGCTAGCGGGGGGAAATGAGCAGTTCTTC. This chain links TRBV25-1 with TRBJ2-1; TRBD2 matches at 11 bases. The CDR3 is 16 residues long. Germline V gene sequence: CDR1 MGHDK, CDR2 SYGVNS. Trimming took 5 bases from V and 7 from J; bases not matched to a gene: 10.

The chain recombines TRBV7-2 with TRBJ1-4; a weak D match, TRBD1 (5 bases). CDR3 length: 13 residues. V was cut by 3 bases and J by 8 bases, with 10 bases left in between. From germline, CDR1 is SGHTA and CDR2 FQGNSA. This chain's CDR3 is CASSLARGEKLFF. The CDR3 DNA reads TGTGCCAGCAGCTTGGCACGGGGGGAAAAACTGTTTTTT.

The chain uses TRBV9 and TRBJ2-3, with a tentative D call TRBD2 (5 bases). Trimming removed 0 bases at V and 4 bases at J, with 9 bases between. This CDR3 contains 14 residues. Per germline, CDR1 SGDLS and CDR2 YYNGEE. CDR3 loop: CASSVEASSDTQYF. CDR3 DNA: TGTGCCAGCAGCGTAGAGGCTAGCTCAGATACGCAGTATTTT.

In its sample, this clone was seen a few times. The rearrangement uses TRBV25-1 and TRBJ2-4; 8 nucleotides agree with TRBD1. Germline loops: CDR1 MGHDK, CDR2 SYGVNS. The CDR3 is 18 residues long. Trimming removed 5 bases from V and 3 bases from J; junction bases left unmatched: 15. The CDR3 DNA reads TGTGCCAGCAGTCCCAATAAGGAACAGGGGGAATTCAAAAACATTCAGTACTTC. Translation gives CASSPNKEQGEFKNIQYF.

The chain couples TRBV11-3 to TRBJ1-1; D remains ambiguous. V was cut by 1 base and J by 4 bases, with 10 bases left in between. Germline values: CDR1 SGHNT, CDR2 YENEEA. The CDR3 covers 14 residues. CDR3 residues: CASSLGSQATEAFF. The CDR3 nucleotides read TGTGCCAGCAGCTTAGGAAGTCAGGCCACTGAAGCTTTCTTT.

This clone was counted only a few times. V is TRBV9 and J is TRBJ2-1; TRBD2 might be the D (6 bases). Germline V gene data show CDR1 as SGDLS and CDR2 as YYNGEE. The V end was cut by 0 bases, the J end by 2 bases, with 18 bases between. This CDR3 region has 18 residues. The CDR3 DNA reads TGTGCCAGCAGCGTAGTCGGAGGGGACCCCCCTCCCTACAATGAGCAGTTCTTC. Translation gives CASSVVGGDPPPYNEQFF.

This clone was picked up a small number of times. The V and J genes are TRBV30 and TRBJ2-1, with TRBD1 identical over 10 bases. Germline V CDR1 and CDR2: GTSNPN, SVGIG (reference sequence). This CDR3 region has 16 residues. J lost 3 bases, V lost 5 bases, and 10 bases had no gene match. In DNA, the CDR3 is TGTGCCTGGGACAGGGGGCGTCAGCGCCTCTACAATGAGCAGTTCTTC. This encodes CAWDRGRQRLYNEQFF.

This clone was detected ten times or more. The chain couples TRBV28 to TRBJ2-7, with TRBD1 matching 7 bases. The V gene end was trimmed by 7 bases and the J gene end by 4 bases; junction bases not matched to a gene: 4. The germline gives CDR1 MDHEN, CDR2 SYDVKM. CDR3 length equals 12 residues. The chain's CDR3 is CASTQGDYEQYF. CDR3 in DNA: TGTGCCAGCACGCAGGGGGATTACGAGCAGTACTTC.

This clone was seen a few times. The chain combines TRBV9 with TRBJ2-2; possibly TRBD1 for D (5 bases). V dropped 3 bases and J dropped 7 bases, with 7 bases sitting between them. This CDR3 is built from 12 residues. Per the germline V gene, CDR1 is SGDLS and CDR2 is YYNGEE. In DNA, the CDR3 is TGTGCCAGCAGCGGACAGCGCGGGGAGCTGTTTTTT. Its protein product is CASSGQRGELFF.